The 2 T cell receptor beta chains presented below share a single source sample, sequenced in a study of T cell responses to AZD1222 COVID-19 vaccine. Clones were read by immunoSEQ multiplex PCR, and TCRdb kept only the in-frame ones, dropping some. The table includes roughly 150,000 clones, about nine tenths detected once. The material sequenced was peripheral blood, taken on day 0 of MenACWY control vaccination. Every receptor here comes from an adult in good health.

V gene TRBV9 combines with J gene TRBJ1-3; 7 bases line up with TRBD1. Germline-derived CDR1 and CDR2 are SGDLS and YYNGEE. V lost 7 bases to trimming and J lost 2 bases; unmatched junction nucleotides: 6. The CDR3 has 14 amino acids. This CDR3 is CASAATGAGNTIYF. CDR3 DNA: TGTGCCAGCGCCGCAACAGGGGCTGGAAACACCATATATTTT.

This clone was picked up one time. The gene calls are TRBV5-1 and TRBJ2-1; TRBD2 agrees at 8 bases. The CDR3 is 16 residues long. Germline lookup yields CDR1 SGHRS and CDR2 YFSETQ. V shed 4 bases and J 9 bases; nucleotides not matched to a gene: 15. CDR3 amino acids: CASSLTSGSGQGEQFF. Here the CDR3 DNA reads TGCGCCAGCAGCCTTACAAGCGGGAGTGGTCAGGGTGAGCAGTTCTTC.